This TCR beta chain was profiled in a study of T cells in Graves' hyperthyroidism and ophthalmopathy. The PBMCs were sourced from fresh peripheral blood (about 9.7 ml). RNA transcripts provided the source from which TCR beta CDR3 regions were amplified. With the HTBI primer set, the TCR CDR3 went through a first round of RT-PCR. TCRdb reprocessed the multiplex PCR reads via MiXCR and lists one record per CDR3 protein. The sample has about 400,000 distinct CDR3 sequences, about 15% seen once. Trimming at V came to 6 bases and at J to 2 bases, leaving 2 bases not matched to a gene. The germline CDR1 and CDR2 sequences are SQVTM and ANQGSEA. This CDR3 region has 13 residues. This clonotype has just a few counts.

This sequence joins TRBV29-1 and TRBJ2-7, with TRBD1 matching 12 bases. What was sequenced was blood. The sequence came from a woman in her thirties with Graves' hyperthyroidism. In DNA form, the CDR3 reads TGCAGCGTCCGGGACAGGGGGCCCTACGAGCAGTACTTC. The encoded protein is CSVRDRGPYEQYF.